These T cell receptor beta chains were read from a single sample in a study of blood T cell repertoires in COVID-19. Sequencing was performed with immunoSEQ multiplex PCR; in TCRdb, only in-frame clones are kept and a portion is missing. The sample lists 150,000 or so clones, 81% occurring once. The sample was peripheral blood. Receptors originate from a man aged 55 to 69 with active or convalescent COVID-19. Each CDR3 is given with its conserved first and last residue. D genes are given only for firm matches. Clone size appears in some rows only: once, few, many, or a class for an expanded clone.

>TRBJ2-1|TRBV11-3|NA|TRBD2
CASSPGGMDQNEQFF
TGTGCCAGCAGCCCCGGGGGGATGGACCAAAATGAGCAGTTCTTC
>TRBJ2-3|TRBV5-4|NA|TRBD1
CASSPGQGPDTQYF
TGTGCCAGCAGCCCCGGACAGGGGCCAGATACGCAGTATTTT
>TRBJ2-1|TRBV7-3|NA|NA
CASSLIFSDEQFF
TGTGCCAGCAGCTTAATATTTAGTGATGAGCAGTTCTTC
>TRBJ2-3|TRBV10-1|NA|TRBD2
CASSDRSGGAITDTQYF
TGCGCCAGCAGTGACCGTAGCGGGGGGGCCATTACAGATACGCAGTATTTT
>TRBJ1-2|TRBV4-1|NA|NA
CASSQETRALYGYTF
TGCGCCAGCAGCCAAGAGACCAGGGCCCTCTATGGCTACACCTTC
>TRBJ2-2|TRBV5-6|once|TRBD1
CASSGGTGGFGELFF
TGTGCCAGCAGCGGCGGGACAGGGGGCTTCGGGGAGCTGTTTTTT
>TRBJ2-3|TRBV7-2|once|TRBD2
CASSLTGTSGGAGTDTQYF
TGTGCCAGCAGCTTGACCGGGACTAGCGGGGGGGCCGGCACAGATACGCAGTATTTT
>TRBJ2-1|TRBV11-3|NA|NA
CASSLERGSYNEQFF
TGTGCCAGCAGCTTAGAGCGGGGCTCCTACAATGAGCAGTTCTTC
>TRBJ2-1|TRBV10-3|NA|TRBD2
CAIAASGRISNEQFF
TGTGCCATCGCGGCTAGCGGGAGGATCAGCAATGAGCAGTTCTTC
>TRBJ2-3|TRBV5-1|once|TRBD2
CASSLDALAGFADTQYF
TGCGCCAGCAGCTTGGACGCACTAGCGGGATTCGCAGATACGCAGTATTTT
>TRBJ2-2|TRBV11-1|NA|TRBD1
CASSSDRGGTGELFF
TGTGCCAGCAGCTCGGACAGGGGAGGCACCGGGGAGCTGTTTTTT
>TRBJ2-4|TRBV19|NA|NA
CASSIVGDGKNIQYF
TGTGCCAGTAGTATAGTCGGGGATGGCAAAAACATTCAGTACTTC
>TRBJ2-2|TRBV5-1|NA|NA
CASSFSGVTGELFF
TGCGCCAGCAGCTTCTCGGGAGTGACCGGGGAGCTGTTTTTT
>TRBJ2-3|TRBV10-1|NA|NA
CASSEARDFKDTQYF
TGCGCCAGCAGTGAGGCTCGGGATTTTAAAGATACGCAGTATTTT
>TRBJ2-4|TRBV5-4|NA|NA
CASSLAGGAAKNIQYF
TGTGCCAGCAGCTTGGCCGGCGGGGCGGCCAAAAACATTCAGTACTTC
>TRBJ1-4|TRBV23-1|once|NA
CARMNREDGEKLFF
TGCGCCAGAATGAACAGGGAAGATGGTGAAAAACTGTTTTTT
>TRBJ2-7|TRBV5-1|NA|NA
CASSAGGGATLTYEQYF
TGCGCCAGCAGCGCCGGCGGAGGGGCAACTCTAACCTACGAGCAGTACTTC
>TRBJ2-5|TRBV11-3|NA|TRBD1
CASSLEGQGVRGETQYF
TGTGCCAGCAGCTTAGAGGGACAGGGGGTGAGAGGAGAGACCCAGTACTTC
>TRBJ1-5|TRBV7-9|NA|TRBD1
CASSKDRGQGDQPQHF
TGTGCCAGCAGCAAGGATAGGGGACAGGGCGATCAGCCCCAGCATTTT
>TRBJ2-7|TRBV19|NA|TRBD2
CASSTWTSGRVSEQYF
TGTGCCAGTAGCACGTGGACTAGCGGGAGGGTCAGCGAGCAGTACTTC
>TRBJ1-6|TRBV27|NA|NA
CASRMAGVNSPLHF
TGTGCCAGCAGGATGGCAGGGGTAAATTCACCCCTCCACTTT
>TRBJ1-2|TRBV9|NA|NA
CASSGAPGHNYGYTF
TGTGCCAGCAGCGGGGCCCCAGGACATAACTATGGCTACACCTTC
>TRBJ2-3|TRBV28|NA|NA
CASSLNWGPREF
TGTGCCAGCAGTTTAAATTGGGGGCCACGGGAATTT